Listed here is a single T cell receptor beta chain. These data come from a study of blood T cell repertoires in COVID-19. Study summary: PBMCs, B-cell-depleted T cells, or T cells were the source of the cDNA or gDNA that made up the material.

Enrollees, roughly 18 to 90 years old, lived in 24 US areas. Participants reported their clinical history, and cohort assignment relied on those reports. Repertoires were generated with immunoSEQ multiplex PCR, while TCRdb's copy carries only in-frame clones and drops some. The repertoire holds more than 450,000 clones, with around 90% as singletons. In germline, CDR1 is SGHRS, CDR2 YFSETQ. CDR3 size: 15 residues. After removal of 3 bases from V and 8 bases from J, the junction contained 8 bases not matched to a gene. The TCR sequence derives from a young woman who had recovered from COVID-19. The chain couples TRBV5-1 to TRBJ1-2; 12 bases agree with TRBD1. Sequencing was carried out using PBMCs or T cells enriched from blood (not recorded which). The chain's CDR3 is CASSSMGDRGQGYTF. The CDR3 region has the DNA TGCGCCAGCAGCTCAATGGGGGACAGGGGGCAGGGCTACACCTTC.